Presented here are 25 T cell receptor beta chains from one specimen sequenced in a study of T cells after somatic rescue of genetic block. Method: immunoSEQ multiplex PCR; TCRdb's copy keeps in-frame clones and lacks some. The sample contains 7,500 to 8,500 clones, roughly 76% of which appear only once. The sample was peripheral blood mononuclear cells (PBMCs). These receptors were obtained from a boy aged 5-17 years.

The rearrangement uses TRBV5-4 and TRBJ1-3; possibly TRBD1 for D (6 bases). V lost 7 bases to trimming and J lost 8 bases, with 19 bases between them. Germline CDR1 SGHNT, CDR2 YYREEE (reference sequence). The CDR3 loop spans 14 amino acids. CDR3 DNA sequence: TGTGCCAGCTCCACAGGGTCATCGTTGGACACCATATATTTT. Its protein is CASSTGSSLDTIYF. Combining the CDR3 with reference TRBV5-4 and TRBJ1-3 gives the whole variable domain ETGVTQSPTHLIKTRGQQVTLRCSSQSGHNTVSWYQQALGQGPQFIFQYYREEENGRGNFPPRFSGLQFPNYSSELNVNALELDDSALYLCASSTGSSLDTIYFGEGSWLTVV.

J is TRBJ2-7 and V is TRBV4-2; a weak D match, TRBD2 (5 bases). The germline V gene encodes CDR1 LGHNA and CDR2 YNFKEQ. Trimming removed 2 bases from V and 0 bases from J, with 14 bases in between. The CDR3 length is 16 residues. CDR3 nucleotide sequence: TGTGCCAGCAGCCAAACCGCACGGGGAAGCTCCTACGAGCAGTACTTC. It yields the protein CASSQTARGSSYEQYF.

In DNA form, the CDR3 reads TGTGCCAGCAGCCTCGGGACACCCGATTGGGGTGAAAAACTGTTTTTT. It translates to CASSLGTPDWGEKLFF. The chain recombines TRBV7-2 with TRBJ1-4, with D possibly matching TRBD1 (6 bases). Per the germline V gene, CDR1 is SGHTA and CDR2 is FQGNSA. Trimming took off 5 bases at V and 7 bases at J, with 20 bases between the two ends. CDR3 length equals 16 residues.

The chain has TRBV11-3 and TRBJ2-1, with 10 bases aligning to TRBD2. Trimming at V came to 3 bases and at J to 6 bases, leaving 11 bases not matched to a gene. Per germline, CDR1 SGHNT and CDR2 YENEEA. The CDR3 loop spans 17 amino acids. The CDR3 DNA reads TGTGCCAGCAGCTTCATAGTGGAGACTAGCGGGTCCAATGAGCAGTTCTTC. As protein: CASSFIVETSGSNEQFF.

The rearrangement joins TRBV27 to TRBJ2-5, with 8 positions matching TRBD1. The CDR3 runs to 17 residues. Germline V lookup: CDR1 MNHEY, CDR2 SMNVEV (reference sequence). The ends lost 5 bases at V and 5 bases at J; junction bases unmatched: 16. As DNA, the CDR3 is TGTGCCAGCAGTCTCTCGCCCGGGACAGGCATGTGGGAGACCCAGTACTTC. It specifies CASSLSPGTGMWETQYF.

This sequence joins TRBV6-5 and TRBJ1-1; no firm D call. From germline, CDR1 is MNHEY and CDR2 SVGAGI. The CDR3 has 14 residues. Trimming removed 8 bases from V and 1 base from J, with 14 bases in between. The CDR3 reads CASLGRSGNTEAFF. DNA for the CDR3: TGTGCCAGCTTGGGCCGCTCAGGGAACACTGAAGCTTTCTTT.

On this clone: The germline gene is not matched at one end of the junction; a read error may be the cause. The chain is built from TRBV11-3 and TRBJ2-3, with D possibly TRBD1 on 5 matching bases. The germline gives CDR1 SGHNT, CDR2 YENEEA. The CDR3 runs 15 residues. The CDR3 coding sequence is TGTGCCAGCAGCCTGTGGGGCCCAGAAGCAGATACGCAGTGTTTT. Translating gives CASSLWGPEADTQCF.

This clone was detected once. The CDR3 spells CASSLGLGESYEQYF. The CDR3 DNA follows: TGTGCCAGCAGCCTGGGGTTAGGAGAGTCCTACGAGCAGTACTTC. V and J are TRBV7-9 and TRBJ2-7; D is unclear. The CDR3 runs 15 residues. Germline CDR1 reads SEHNR; CDR2 reads FQNEAQ (reference sequence). V was trimmed by 5 bases and J by 1 base, leaving 15 bases between them.

The rearrangement joins TRBV2 to TRBJ2-2; a weak D match, TRBD1 (6 bases). Trimming took off 4 bases at V and 6 bases at J, with 12 bases between the two ends. CDR1 and CDR2 from the germline V gene are SNHLY and FYNNEI. This CDR3 is built from 14 residues. DNA for the CDR3: TGTGCCAGCAGTGCAGGGGCGGTCCCCGGGGAGCTGTTTTTT. The encoded protein is CASSAGAVPGELFF.

The J gene is TRBJ2-3, the V gene TRBV23-1, with 10 bases identical to TRBD1. TRBV23-1 is recorded as an ORF, its role being uncertain. The V and J ends lost 6 bases and 9 bases, in that order; junction bases with no gene match: 12. The CDR3 totals 15 residues. The chain's CDR3 is CASRKSGTGECTQYF. The CDR3 DNA reads as TGCGCCAGCAGAAAATCCGGGACAGGGGAGTGCACGCAGTATTTT.

Remarks on this clone: The junction differs from germline at one of its ends, possibly a read error. Other DNA sequences from this sample encode an identical CDR3 as well. The chain uses TRBV18 and TRBJ1-2, with TRBD1 matching over 7 bases. CDR3 length: 14 residues. Germline V gene data show CDR1 as KGHSH and CDR2 as LQKENI. In DNA, the CDR3 is TGTGCCAGCTCGCCACAGGGGCCTGGATATGGCTACACCTTC. Translation gives CASSPQGPGYGYTF.

This clone was seen only once. V and J are TRBV18 and TRBJ2-1; D not certain. Germline CDR1 and CDR2: KGHSH and LQKENI. This CDR3 region has 12 residues. V lost 2 bases and J 5 bases, leaving 4 bases between the germline ends. As DNA, the CDR3 is TGTGCCAGCTCACCAAACCACAATGAGCAGTTCTTC. Residues: CASSPNHNEQFF.

The V call is TRBV7-9, the J call TRBJ1-1; tentative D call: TRBD1 (5 bases). This CDR3 has 14 amino acids. Germline CDR1 and CDR2: SEHNR and FQNEAQ (reference sequence). V lost 5 bases, J lost 6 bases, and 16 bases lay in between. The CDR3 loop is CASSPRGEGSEAFF. CDR3 coding DNA: TGTGCCAGCAGCCCGCGGGGGGAGGGGTCTGAAGCTTTCTTT.

The CDR3 DNA is TGTGCCAGCAGCCTGCCCAGCTCCTACAATGAGCAGTTCTTC. Protein sequence: CASSLPSSYNEQFF. V usage is TRBV6-6 and J usage is TRBJ2-1; D is ambiguous. The CDR3 extends over 14 amino acids. Germline V CDR1 and CDR2: MNHNY, SVGAGI (reference sequence). The ends were cut back, 6 bases at V and 0 bases at J, with 9 bases in the middle.

The chain joins TRBV27 to TRBJ2-5; D unclear. The CDR3 runs 14 residues. The V end lost 1 base, the J end lost 5 bases, and 11 bases lay between the germline ends. Looked up from germline, CDR1 is MNHEY and CDR2 is SMNVEV (reference sequence). CDR3 nucleotides: TGTGCCAGCAGTTTATTCGGCAGGTCGGAGACCCAGTACTTC. Its protein is CASSLFGRSETQYF.

The CDR3 bases are TGTGCCAGCAGCCTTGGGGCAGGAGGGGCCTACGAGCAGTACTTC. This encodes CASSLGAGGAYEQYF. This chain connects TRBV6-5 to TRBJ2-7, with D perhaps matching TRBD2 (6 bases). V shed 6 bases and J shed 2 bases, with 17 bases lying between them. The CDR3 length is 15 residues. Germline CDR1 and CDR2: MNHEY and SVGAGI.

This clone was detected once. This sequence joins TRBV6-5 and TRBJ2-7; tentative D call: TRBD1 (6 bases). This CDR3 is built from 13 residues. The germline V gene encodes CDR1 MNHEY and CDR2 SVGAGI. Trimming took 6 bases from V and 5 from J, leaving 14 bases between them. The DNA of the CDR3 is TGTGCCAGCAGCCATAACAGGGAACACGAGCAGTACTTC. Translating it yields CASSHNREHEQYF.

The chain carries TRBV19 and TRBJ2-7; D might be TRBD2 (5 bases). The CDR3 is made up of 14 amino acids. V was cut by 3 bases and J by 2 bases, with 11 bases left in between. The germline CDR1 and CDR2 sequences are LNHDA and SQIVND (reference sequence). The CDR3 protein is CASSMEDSTYEQYF. The DNA for the CDR3 is TGTGCCAGTAGTATGGAGGACTCTACCTACGAGCAGTACTTC. The entire variable domain, with the rest obtained from reference TRBV19 and TRBJ2-7, is as follows: DGGITQSPKYLFRKEGQNVTLSCEQNLNHDAMYWYRQDPGQGLRLIYYSQIVNDFQKGDIAEGYSVSREKKESFPLTVTSAQKNPTAFYLCASSMEDSTYEQYFGPGTRLTVT.

The rearrangement links TRBV6-1 to TRBJ2-5, with D uncertain. The closer fit of TRBJ2-7 to the DNA end suggests the J call may be wrong. Germline V lookup: CDR1 MNHNS, CDR2 SASEGT. The CDR3 is 12 residues long. The CDR3 here is CASWNWPYEQYF. In DNA form, the CDR3 reads TGTGCCAGCTGGAACTGGCCCTACGAGCAGTACTTC.

The chain couples TRBV4-2 to TRBJ2-7; no clear D gene. The germline V gene encodes CDR1 LGHNA and CDR2 YNFKEQ. The V and J ends lost 4 bases and 0 bases respectively, with 13 bases between them. This CDR3 contains 15 residues. The CDR3 reads CASSPYRRSSYEQYF. CDR3 sequence (DNA): TGTGCCAGCAGCCCCTACCGCCGGAGCTCCTACGAGCAGTACTTC.

The chain joins TRBV6-5 to TRBJ2-7, with D perhaps TRBD2 (6 bases). This CDR3 is 13 amino acids long. The V end lost 2 bases, the J end lost 9 bases, and 14 bases lay between the germline ends. Per germline, CDR1 MNHEY and CDR2 SVGAGI. The CDR3 sequence: CASSYRHGGGQYF. DNA of the CDR3: TGTGCCAGCAGTTACCGTCACGGGGGAGGGCAGTACTTC.

The chain employs TRBV2 and TRBJ1-2; D is possibly TRBD1 (6 bases). CDR1 is SNHLY, CDR2 FYNNEI, per germline. V dropped 6 bases and J dropped 4 bases, with 12 bases sitting between them. The CDR3 runs 13 residues. The CDR3 loop reads CASSGTGSYGYTF. CDR3 nucleotide sequence: TGTGCCAGCAGCGGAACAGGGAGCTATGGCTACACCTTC.

The table lists this clone with a few counts. This chain uses TRBV5-1 with TRBJ2-1; TRBD1 matches at 8 bases. Looked up from germline, CDR1 is SGHRS and CDR2 is YFSETQ. V gave up 3 bases and J gave up 2 bases; unmatched junction bases: 7. The CDR3 consists of 16 residues. This chain's CDR3 is CASSWNPGGPYNEQFF. In nucleotides, the CDR3 is TGCGCCAGCAGCTGGAACCCAGGGGGCCCCTACAATGAGCAGTTCTTC.

The rearrangement joins TRBV12-5 to TRBJ1-3, with 8 bases lining up with TRBD1. J was trimmed by 4 bases and V by 0 bases; bases with no gene match: 8. Germline CDR1 is LGHNT and CDR2 is FRNRAP. The CDR3 totals 17 residues. The CDR3 region has the DNA TGTGCTAGTGGTTTGGTACCTTACAGGGGGGACGGAAACACCATATATTTT. It yields the protein CASGLVPYRGDGNTIYF.

This clone was observed a handful of times. The V gene is TRBV7-9, the J gene TRBJ2-7; D unresolved. Germline V gene sequence: CDR1 SEHNR, CDR2 FQNEAQ (reference sequence). The CDR3 is 12 amino acids. The ends were cut back, 1 base at V and 7 bases at J, with 8 bases in the middle. The CDR3 protein is CASSLEGQEQYF. DNA for the CDR3: TGTGCCAGCAGCTTAGAAGGGCAAGAGCAGTACTTC.